This TCR beta chain derives from a study of a mutant IDH1 vaccine in newly diagnosed glioma (dated by TCRdb to the early 2020s). Background on the whole study: Vaccination started 4-6 weeks after radiotherapy alone, or was given together with temozolomide cycles in the groups whose treatment included chemotherapy. Of the roughly 30 treated patients, 62.5% were male and 37.5% were female, and a mean age of roughly 40 years was recorded. Before enrollment, patients had received standard therapy of radiotherapy alone, temozolomide alone, or radiochemotherapy with temozolomide; most received the combination. The week-35 safety follow-up took place at visit V12, and the week-47 end of study took place at visit V13. Six visits were used for peripheral blood collection: V03 (baseline), V05, V07, V10, V12 and V13. Longitudinal TCRB deep sequencing was done for some 25 treated patients, wherever samples were available for exploratory analyses.

What the research found in general, with its limitations: Pseudoprogression appeared unrelated to alterations in the top peripheral T cell clonotypes detected by TCRB sequencing. PBMC samples for TCRB deep sequencing were selected based on availability. It was noted by the authors that analyses of patient blood samples could not be reproduced owing to sample limitations. Vaccine-induced immune responses across multiple MHC alleles were detected in about 92% of patients.

About this clone itself: What this receptor recognizes is not known. Base qualities are not provided; no much larger clone lies one nucleotide away.

Library prep was done by the immunoSEQ multiplex PCR assay. Rearranged TCR beta chain sequences were amplified with the hsTCRB Kit following the manufacturer's protocol. Sequencing of TCRB libraries was carried out on an Illumina MiSeq. The source study handled its data this way. Demultiplexing, trimming and gene mapping were performed with the kit vendor's proprietary platform. The table was pulled from immuneACCESS by TCRdb, which kept in-frame rearrangements only. Such tables lose some clones; where checked, under half of the loss comes from unresolved V genes, and the rest has no known cause. The V and J calls and clone size were taken over from that table, and D and trimming were inferred from the DNA. The sample records 40,000 to 55,000 clones, 60% to 85% of which are singletons. 9% to 15% of the sample is taken by the ten largest. The time point label for this specimen denotes: week 35, safety follow-up. A 20-mer mutant IDH1 peptide at 300 micrograms in Montanide made up each vaccine dose, which was injected subcutaneously together with topical imiquimod. Eight vaccinations were administered to patients in weeks 1, 3, 5, 7, 11, 15, 19 and 23, corresponding to visits V03 through V10. The donors had newly diagnosed IDH1-mutant astrocytomas of WHO grade 3 or 4 that showed loss of nuclear ATRX. The samples were drawn from NOA16, a multicentre, single-arm, open-label phase I trial in Germany that tested a mutant IDH1 peptide vaccine in humans for the first time. The DNeasy Blood and Tissue Kit was used to extract genomic DNA from EDTA blood for TCRB sequencing.

This specimen consisted of PBMCs, obtained from a glioma patient whose treatment included an IDH1 peptide vaccine. This receptor was taken from a middle-aged man with glioma.

DNA sequence: TGTGCCAGCAGTCTCACGGCGAACACTGAAGCTTTCTTT. The resulting protein is CASSLTANTEAFF. The rearrangement joined TRBV9 to TRBJ1-1; the D gene identity is not certain. Deletion took 5 bases off V and 1 base off J, with a span of 9 bases between the germline ends. Via the germline V gene, CDR1 is SGDLS and CDR2 YYNGEE. Including cysteine and phenylalanine, the CDR3 has 13 amino acids. Only the CDR3 DNA is retained, 39 bases long and in frame from the first base.